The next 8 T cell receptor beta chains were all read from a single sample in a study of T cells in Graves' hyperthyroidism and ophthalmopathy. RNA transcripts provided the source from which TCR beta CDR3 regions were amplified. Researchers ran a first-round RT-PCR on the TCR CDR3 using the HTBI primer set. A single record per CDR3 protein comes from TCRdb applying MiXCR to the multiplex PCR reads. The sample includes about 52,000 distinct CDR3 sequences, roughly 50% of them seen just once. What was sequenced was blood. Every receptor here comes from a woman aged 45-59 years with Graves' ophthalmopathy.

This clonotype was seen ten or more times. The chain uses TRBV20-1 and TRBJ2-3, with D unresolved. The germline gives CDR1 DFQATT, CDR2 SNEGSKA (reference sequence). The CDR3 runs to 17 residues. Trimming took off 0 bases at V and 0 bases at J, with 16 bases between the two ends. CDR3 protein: CSARDRVQLLSTDTQYF. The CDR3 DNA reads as TGCAGTGCTAGAGATAGGGTACAGTTACTTAGCACAGATACGCAGTATTTT.

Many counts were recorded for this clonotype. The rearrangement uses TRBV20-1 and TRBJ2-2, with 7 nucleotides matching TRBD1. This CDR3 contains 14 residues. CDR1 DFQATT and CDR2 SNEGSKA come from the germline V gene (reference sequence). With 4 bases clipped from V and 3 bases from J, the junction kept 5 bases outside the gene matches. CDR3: CSAKTGWDTGELFF. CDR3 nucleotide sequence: TGCAGTGCTAAGACAGGGTGGGACACCGGGGAGCTGTTTTTT.

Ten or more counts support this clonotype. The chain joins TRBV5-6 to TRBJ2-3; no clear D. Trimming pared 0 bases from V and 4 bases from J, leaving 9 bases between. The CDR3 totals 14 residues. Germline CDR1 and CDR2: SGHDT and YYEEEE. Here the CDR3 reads CASSLGLVSDTQYF. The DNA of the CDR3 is TGTGCCAGCAGCTTGGGCCTAGTATCAGATACGCAGTATTTT. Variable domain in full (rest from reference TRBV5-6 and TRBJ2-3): DAGVTQSPTHLIKTRGQQVTLRCSPKSGHDTVSWYQQALGQGPQFIFQYYEEEERQRGNFPDRFSGHQFPNYSSELNVNALLLGDSALYLCASSLGLVSDTQYFGPGTRLTVL.

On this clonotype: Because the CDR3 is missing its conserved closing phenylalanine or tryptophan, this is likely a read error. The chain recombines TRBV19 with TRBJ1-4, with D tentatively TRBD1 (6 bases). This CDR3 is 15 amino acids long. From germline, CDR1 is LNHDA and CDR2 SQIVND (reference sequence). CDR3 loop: CTSSRGQGWNEKLFL. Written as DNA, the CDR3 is TGTACCAGTAGTAGGGGTCAGGGGTGGAACGAAAAACTGTTTCTT.

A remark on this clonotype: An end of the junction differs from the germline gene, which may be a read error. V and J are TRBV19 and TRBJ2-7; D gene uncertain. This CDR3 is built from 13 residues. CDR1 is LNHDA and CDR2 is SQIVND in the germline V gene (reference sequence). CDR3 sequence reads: CTSSIDRGYQQYF. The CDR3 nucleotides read TGTACCAGTAGTATAGACCGAGGATACCAGCAGTACTTC.

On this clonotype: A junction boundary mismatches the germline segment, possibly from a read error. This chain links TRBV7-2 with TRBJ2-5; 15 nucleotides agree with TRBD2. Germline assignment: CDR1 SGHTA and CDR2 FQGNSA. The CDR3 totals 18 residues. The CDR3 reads CASSSRTSGRGLQETQYF. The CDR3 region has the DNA TGCGCCAGCAGCTCTAGGACTAGCGGGAGGGGCCTCCAAGAGACCCAGTACTTC.

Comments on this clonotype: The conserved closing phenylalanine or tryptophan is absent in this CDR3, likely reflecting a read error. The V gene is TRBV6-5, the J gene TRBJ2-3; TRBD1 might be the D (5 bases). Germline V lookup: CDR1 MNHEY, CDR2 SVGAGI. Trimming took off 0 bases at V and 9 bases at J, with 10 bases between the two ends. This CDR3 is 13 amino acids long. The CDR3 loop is CASSYSSRGTQYC. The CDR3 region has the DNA TGTGCCAGCAGTTACTCGAGTAGGGGCACGCAGTATTGT.

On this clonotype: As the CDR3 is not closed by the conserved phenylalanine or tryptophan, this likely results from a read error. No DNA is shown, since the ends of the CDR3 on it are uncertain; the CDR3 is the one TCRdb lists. CDR3 amino acids: CASSFGENTEASS. The chain uses TRBV5-6 and TRBJ1-1. With termini counted, the CDR3 has 13 amino acids. Per the germline V gene, CDR1 is SGHDT and CDR2 is YYEEEE.